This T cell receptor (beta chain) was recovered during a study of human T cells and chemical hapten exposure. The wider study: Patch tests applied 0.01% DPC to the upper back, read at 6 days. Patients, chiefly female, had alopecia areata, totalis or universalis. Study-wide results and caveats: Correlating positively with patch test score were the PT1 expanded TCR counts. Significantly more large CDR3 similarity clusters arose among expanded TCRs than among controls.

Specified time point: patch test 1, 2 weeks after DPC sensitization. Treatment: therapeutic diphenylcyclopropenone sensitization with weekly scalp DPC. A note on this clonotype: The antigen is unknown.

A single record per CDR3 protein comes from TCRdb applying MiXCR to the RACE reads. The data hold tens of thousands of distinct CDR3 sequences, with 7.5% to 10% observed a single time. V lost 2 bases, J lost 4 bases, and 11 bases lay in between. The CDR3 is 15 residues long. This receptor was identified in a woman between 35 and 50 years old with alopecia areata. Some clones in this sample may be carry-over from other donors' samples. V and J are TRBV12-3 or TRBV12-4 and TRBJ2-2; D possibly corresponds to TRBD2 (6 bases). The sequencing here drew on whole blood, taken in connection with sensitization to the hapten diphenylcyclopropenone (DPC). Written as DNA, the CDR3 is TGTGCCAGCAGTTTATCGCAGGGAGGCACCGGGGAGCTGTTTTTT. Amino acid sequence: CASSLSQGGTGELFF.